These T cell receptor beta chains were read from a single sample in a study of T cell responses to AZD1222 COVID-19 vaccine. Clones were sequenced by immunoSEQ multiplex PCR, and TCRdb holds only the in-frame ones, with some missing. The data show roughly 130,000 clones, around 84% seen once. Sequenced material: peripheral blood, taken on day 0 of AZD1222 vaccination. The source is an adult in good health. CDR3s include the opening cysteine and the closing phenylalanine or tryptophan. A D gene is named only where the DNA matches it firmly. The listing skips clone size in some rows; elsewhere it reads once, few, many or a size class.

CDR3 protein: CASSLNGAASYNEQFF
CDR3 DNA: TGCGCCAGCAGCTTGAACGGGGCGGCCTCCTACAATGAGCAGTTCTTC
CDR3 length: 16
D gene: NA
J gene: TRBJ2-1
V gene: TRBV5-1
clone size: once

CDR3 protein: CASSLLQGLNTEAFF
CDR3 DNA: TGTGCCAGCAGCTTATTACAGGGACTGAACACTGAAGCTTTCTTT
CDR3 length: 15
D gene: NA
J gene: TRBJ1-1
V gene: TRBV7-2
clone size: NA

CDR3 protein: CASTGQDLGYTF
CDR3 DNA: TGCGCCAGCACGGGCCAGGACCTTGGCTACACCTTC
CDR3 length: 12
D gene: NA
J gene: TRBJ1-2
V gene: TRBV10-2
clone size: NA

CDR3 protein: CASSLQGEVSEQYF
CDR3 DNA: TGTGCCAGCAGCCTGCAAGGGGAAGTTTCCGAGCAGTACTTC
CDR3 length: 14
D gene: NA
J gene: TRBJ2-7
V gene: TRBV11-3
clone size: NA

CDR3 protein: CASSNGQTDTGELFF
CDR3 DNA: TGTGCCAGCAGCAACGGTCAGACGGACACCGGGGAGCTGTTTTTT
CDR3 length: 15
D gene: NA
J gene: TRBJ2-2
V gene: TRBV7-2
clone size: NA

CDR3 protein: CASSPGLAGAGELFF
CDR3 DNA: TGTGCCAGCAGTCCCGGACTAGCGGGGGCCGGGGAGCTGTTTTTT
CDR3 length: 15
D gene: TRBD2
J gene: TRBJ2-2
V gene: TRBV6-5
clone size: NA

CDR3 protein: CASSVSPNTEAFF
CDR3 DNA: TGTGCCAGCAGCGTATCCCCGAACACTGAAGCTTTCTTT
CDR3 length: 13
D gene: NA
J gene: TRBJ1-1
V gene: TRBV9
clone size: once

CDR3 protein: CASSLASRRPEQYF
CDR3 DNA: TGTGCCAGCAGCTTAGCCAGCCGTAGACCCGAGCAGTACTTC
CDR3 length: 14
D gene: NA
J gene: TRBJ2-7
V gene: TRBV7-2
clone size: NA

CDR3 protein: CASSPESGALGPQHF
CDR3 DNA: TGTGCCAGCAGCCCCGAGTCTGGAGCCTTGGGGCCCCAGCATTTT
CDR3 length: 15
D gene: NA
J gene: TRBJ1-5
V gene: TRBV7-8
clone size: NA

CDR3 protein: CASSLGERSSGYTF
CDR3 DNA: TGTGCCAGCAGTTTGGGGGAAAGGTCCAGCGGCTACACCTTC
CDR3 length: 14
D gene: NA
J gene: TRBJ1-2
V gene: TRBV7-8
clone size: NA

CDR3 protein: CASSPTANYGYTF
CDR3 DNA: TGTGCCAGCTCACCGACGGCTAACTATGGCTACACCTTC
CDR3 length: 13
D gene: NA
J gene: TRBJ1-2
V gene: TRBV18
clone size: NA

CDR3 protein: CASSLALGQKEKLFF
CDR3 DNA: TGTGCCAGCAGCTTAGCATTGGGACAGAAAGAAAAACTGTTTTTT
CDR3 length: 15
D gene: TRBD1
J gene: TRBJ1-4
V gene: TRBV7-2
clone size: once

CDR3 protein: CASSGRQGSNQPQHF
CDR3 DNA: TGTGCCAGCAGCGGTAGACAGGGGAGCAATCAGCCCCAGCATTTT
CDR3 length: 15
D gene: TRBD1
J gene: TRBJ1-5
V gene: TRBV2
clone size: few

CDR3 protein: CASSFPPSGGARADTQYF
CDR3 DNA: TGTGCCAGCAGCTTCCCCCCTAGCGGGGGGGCCCGCGCAGATACGCAGTATTTT
CDR3 length: 18
D gene: TRBD2
J gene: TRBJ2-3
V gene: TRBV7-2
clone size: NA

CDR3 protein: CASSEAWGIAKNIQYF
CDR3 DNA: TGTGCCAGCAGTGAAGCATGGGGAATCGCCAAAAACATTCAGTACTTC
CDR3 length: 16
D gene: NA
J gene: TRBJ2-4
V gene: TRBV6-1
clone size: many

CDR3 protein: CASSLERGGVQETQYF
CDR3 DNA: TGTGCCAGCAGCTTAGAGCGGGGGGGGGTCCAAGAGACCCAGTACTTC
CDR3 length: 16
D gene: TRBD2
J gene: TRBJ2-5
V gene: TRBV7-2
clone size: NA

CDR3 protein: CASSSGTSGNHGNEQFF
CDR3 DNA: TGTGCCAGCAGCTCCGGGACTAGCGGGAACCACGGCAATGAGCAGTTCTTC
CDR3 length: 17
D gene: TRBD2
J gene: TRBJ2-1
V gene: TRBV11-2
clone size: once

CDR3 protein: CASSNDLQGHEYGYTF
CDR3 DNA: TGTGCCAGTAGCAACGACCTACAGGGGCATGAATATGGCTACACCTTC
CDR3 length: 16
D gene: TRBD1
J gene: TRBJ1-2
V gene: TRBV19
clone size: NA

CDR3 protein: CASSARQGDVNEQFF
CDR3 DNA: TGTGCCAGCTCAGCAAGGCAGGGTGACGTTAATGAGCAGTTCTTC
CDR3 length: 15
D gene: NA
J gene: TRBJ2-1
V gene: TRBV18
clone size: NA

CDR3 protein: CATSDLSGQGGKQPQHF
CDR3 DNA: TGTGCCACCAGTGATCTCTCCGGACAGGGAGGTAAGCAGCCCCAGCATTTT
CDR3 length: 17
D gene: TRBD1
J gene: TRBJ1-5
V gene: TRBV24-1
clone size: NA